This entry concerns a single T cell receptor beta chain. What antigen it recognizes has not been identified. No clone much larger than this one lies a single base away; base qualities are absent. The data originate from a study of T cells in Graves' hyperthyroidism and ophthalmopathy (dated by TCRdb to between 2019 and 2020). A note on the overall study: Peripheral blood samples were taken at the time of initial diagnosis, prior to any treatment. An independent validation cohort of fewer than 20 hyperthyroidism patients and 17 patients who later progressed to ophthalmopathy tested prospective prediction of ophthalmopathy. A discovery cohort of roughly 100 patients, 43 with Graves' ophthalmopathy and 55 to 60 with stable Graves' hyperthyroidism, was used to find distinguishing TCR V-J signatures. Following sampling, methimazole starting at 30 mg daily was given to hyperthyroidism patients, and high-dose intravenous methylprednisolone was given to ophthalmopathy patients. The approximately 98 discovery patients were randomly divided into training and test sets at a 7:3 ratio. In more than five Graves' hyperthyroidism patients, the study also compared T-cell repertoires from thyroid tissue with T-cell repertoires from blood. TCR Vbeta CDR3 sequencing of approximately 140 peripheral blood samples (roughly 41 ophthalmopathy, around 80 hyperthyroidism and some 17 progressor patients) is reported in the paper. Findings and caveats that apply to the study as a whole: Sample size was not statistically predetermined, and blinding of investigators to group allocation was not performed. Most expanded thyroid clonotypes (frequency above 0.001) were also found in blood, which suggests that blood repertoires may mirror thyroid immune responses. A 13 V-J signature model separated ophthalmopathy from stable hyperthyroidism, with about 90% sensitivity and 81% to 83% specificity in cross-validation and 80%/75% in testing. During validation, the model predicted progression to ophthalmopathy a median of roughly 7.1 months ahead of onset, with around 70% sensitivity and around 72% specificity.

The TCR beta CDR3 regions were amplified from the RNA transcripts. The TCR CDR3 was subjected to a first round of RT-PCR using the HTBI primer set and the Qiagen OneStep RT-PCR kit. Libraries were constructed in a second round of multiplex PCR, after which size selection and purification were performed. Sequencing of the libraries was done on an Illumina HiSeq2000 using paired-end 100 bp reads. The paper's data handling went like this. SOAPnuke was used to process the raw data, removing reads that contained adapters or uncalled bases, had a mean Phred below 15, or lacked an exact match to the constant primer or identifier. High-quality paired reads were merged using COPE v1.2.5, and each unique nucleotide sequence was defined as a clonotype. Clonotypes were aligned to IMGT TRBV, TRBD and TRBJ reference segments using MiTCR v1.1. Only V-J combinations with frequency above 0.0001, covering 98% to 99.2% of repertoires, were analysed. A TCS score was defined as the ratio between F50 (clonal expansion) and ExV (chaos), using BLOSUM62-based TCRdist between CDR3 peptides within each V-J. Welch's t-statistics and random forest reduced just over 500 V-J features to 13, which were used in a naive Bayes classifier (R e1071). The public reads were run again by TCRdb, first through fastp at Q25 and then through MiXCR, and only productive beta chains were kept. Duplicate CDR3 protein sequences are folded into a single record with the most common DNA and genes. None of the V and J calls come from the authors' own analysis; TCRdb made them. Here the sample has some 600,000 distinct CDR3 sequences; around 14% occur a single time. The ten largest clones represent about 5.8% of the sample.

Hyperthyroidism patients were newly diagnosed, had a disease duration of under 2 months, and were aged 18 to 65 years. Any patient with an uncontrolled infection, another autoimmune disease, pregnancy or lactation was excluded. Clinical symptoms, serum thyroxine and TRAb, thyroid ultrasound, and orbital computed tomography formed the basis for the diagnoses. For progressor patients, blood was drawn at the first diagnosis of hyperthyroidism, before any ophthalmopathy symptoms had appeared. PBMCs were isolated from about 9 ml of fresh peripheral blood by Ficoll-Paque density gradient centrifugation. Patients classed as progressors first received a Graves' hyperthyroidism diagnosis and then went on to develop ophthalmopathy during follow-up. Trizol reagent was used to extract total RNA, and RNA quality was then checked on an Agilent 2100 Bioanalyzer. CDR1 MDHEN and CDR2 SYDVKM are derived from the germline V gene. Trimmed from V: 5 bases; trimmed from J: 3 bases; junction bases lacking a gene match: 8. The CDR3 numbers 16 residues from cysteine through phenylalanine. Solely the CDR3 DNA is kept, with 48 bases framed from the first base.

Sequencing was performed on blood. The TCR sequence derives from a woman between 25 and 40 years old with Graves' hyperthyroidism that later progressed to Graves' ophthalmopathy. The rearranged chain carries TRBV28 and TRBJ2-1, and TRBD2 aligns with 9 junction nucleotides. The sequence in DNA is TGTGCCAGCAGTCCTTTGGCGGGGGGGATCTACAATGAGCAGTTCTTC. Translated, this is CASSPLAGGIYNEQFF. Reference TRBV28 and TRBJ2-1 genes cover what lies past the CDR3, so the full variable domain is DVKVTQSSRYLVKRTGEKVFLECVQDMDHENMFWYRQDPGLGLRLIYFSYDVKMKEKGDIPEGYSVSREKKERFSLILESASTNQTSMYLCASSPLAGGIYNEQFFGPGTRLTVL.